The 14 T cell receptor beta chains below come from one sample, sequenced in a study of PD-1 blockade in classical Hodgkin lymphoma. Sequenced by immunoSEQ multiplex PCR; TCRdb stores in-frame clones only, minus some. The sample lists 150,000 or so clones, around 84% occurring once. No patient escaped relapse after autologous stem cell transplantation, and brentuximab vedotin exposure varied. The material was peripheral blood mononuclear cells (PBMCs), obtained before the second cycle of nivolumab. The receptors were sampled from a human donor with classical Hodgkin lymphoma.

The chain links TRBV19 to TRBJ2-7; weak D call: TRBD2 (5 bases). CDR3 length equals 15 residues. Germline V gene data show CDR1 as LNHDA and CDR2 as SQIVND (reference sequence). V lost 3 bases and J 0 bases, leaving 12 bases between the germline ends. CDR3 coding DNA: TGTGCCAGTAGTATGGTGTCTGGGAGCTCCTACGAGCAGTACTTC. This codes for CASSMVSGSSYEQYF.

The rearrangement joins TRBV4-1 to TRBJ1-4; TRBD1 matches 7 bases. This CDR3 comprises 16 residues. The V and J ends lost 0 bases and 7 bases, in that order; junction bases with no gene match: 8. Looked up from germline, CDR1 is MGHRA and CDR2 is YSYEKL. The CDR3 sequence is CASSQDRGQGGEKLFF. The CDR3 region has the DNA TGCGCCAGCAGCCAAGATCGAGGGCAGGGGGGTGAAAAACTGTTTTTT.

The genes are TRBV11-3 and TRBJ2-7; D possibly corresponds to TRBD1 (5 bases). Trimming stripped 7 bases from V and 3 bases from J, with 25 bases between. The CDR3 contains 17 residues. The germline CDR1 and CDR2 sequences are SGHNT and YENEEA. As DNA, the CDR3 is TGTGCCAGCACCTTCATCGTCCCGATGGGGCAGATCTACGAGCAGTACTTC. It codes for CASTFIVPMGQIYEQYF.

A single count supports this clone. J is TRBJ2-7 and V is TRBV7-2; 7 nucleotides line up with TRBD2. The CDR3 covers 15 residues. With 2 bases clipped from V and 4 bases from J, the junction kept 8 bases outside the gene matches. Germline CDR1 and CDR2: SGHTA and FQGNSA. DNA for the CDR3: TGTGCCAGCAGCTTACAGGGAGGGAGCGGGTACGAGCAGTACTTC. The encoded protein is CASSLQGGSGYEQYF.

The chain combines TRBV4-2 with TRBJ2-3, with D possibly being TRBD2 (5 bases). This CDR3 is built from 16 residues. V lost 2 bases and J 0 bases, leaving 12 bases between the germline ends. Germline assignment: CDR1 LGHNA and CDR2 YNFKEQ. The CDR3: CASSQNPGVSTDTQYF. Here the CDR3 DNA reads TGTGCCAGCAGCCAAAACCCCGGGGTAAGCACAGATACGCAGTATTTT.

The chain has TRBV27 and TRBJ2-5; either TRBD1 or TRBD2 may fit D (6 bases each). The CDR3 extends over 16 amino acids. The germline CDR1 and CDR2 sequences are MNHEY and SMNVEV (reference sequence). Trimming removed 3 bases from V and 5 bases from J, with 19 bases in between. The CDR3 loop is CASSLFLPGAGETQYF. In DNA, the CDR3 is TGTGCCAGCAGTTTGTTTCTCCCAGGGGCGGGGGAGACCCAGTACTTC.

This chain connects TRBV6-5 to TRBJ1-3; no clear D gene. This CDR3 is 15 amino acids long. Trimming pared 0 bases from V and 2 bases from J, leaving 8 bases between. Looked up from germline, CDR1 is MNHEY and CDR2 is SVGAGI. CDR3 nucleotide sequence: TGTGCCAGCAGTTACTCGACGGCAACTGGAAACACCATATATTTT. Protein sequence: CASSYSTATGNTIYF.

The rearrangement uses TRBV11-2 and TRBJ2-1, with 12 bases aligning to TRBD2. The CDR3 sequence is 16 residues long. The germline CDR1 and CDR2 sequences are SGHAT and FQNNGV. V lost 2 bases and J lost 8; bases outside the gene matches: 7. The CDR3 coding sequence is TGTGCCAGCAGCTTAATAGGACTAGCGGGATTGGATGAGCAGTTCTTC. Translated, it gives CASSLIGLAGLDEQFF.

The sample holds one count of this clone. The CDR3 bases are TGTGCCAGCAGCTCCACAAATTCACCCCTCCACTTT. As protein: CASSSTNSPLHF. This chain uses TRBV7-9 with TRBJ1-6; D remains unclear. Germline CDR1 and CDR2: SEHNR and FQNEAQ (reference sequence). CDR3 length equals 12 residues. Trimming pared 4 bases from V and 7 bases from J, leaving 5 bases between. The entire variable domain, with the rest obtained from reference TRBV7-9 and TRBJ1-6, is as follows: DTGVSQNPRHKITKRGQNVTFRCDPISEHNRLYWYRQTLGQGPEFLTYFQNEAQLEKSRLLSDRFSAERPKGSFSTLEIQRTEQGDSAMYLCASSSTNSPLHFGNGTRLTVT.

CDR3 protein: CASSAPTGGSDTQYF. The DNA for the CDR3 is TGTGCCAGCAGCGCCCCGACAGGGGGATCAGATACGCAGTATTTT. The rearrangement joins TRBV9 to TRBJ2-3; 9 nucleotides align to TRBD1. With 3 bases clipped from V and 4 bases from J, the junction kept 6 bases outside the gene matches. The V gene's germline CDR1 is SGDLS and CDR2 YYNGEE. There are 15 residues in the CDR3.

The chain links TRBV18 to TRBJ2-7; D gene ambiguous. V lost 0 bases and J 9 bases, leaving 9 bases between the germline ends. The CDR3 has 12 residues. Germline CDR1 and CDR2: KGHSH and LQKENI. The CDR3 DNA is TGTGCCAGCTCACCACCAGGGTTGGGGCAGTACTTC. As protein: CASSPPGLGQYF.

This clone was seen just once. V is TRBV5-4 and J is TRBJ1-5, with a possible D match to TRBD1 (6 bases). Germline values: CDR1 SGHNT, CDR2 YYREEE (reference sequence). V lost 4 bases to trimming and J lost 0 bases, with 11 bases between them. The CDR3 is made up of 15 amino acids. CDR3 amino acids: CASSIQGYSNQPQHF. CDR3 sequence (DNA): TGTGCCAGCAGCATACAGGGATATAGCAATCAGCCCCAGCATTTT.

This chain joins TRBV11-2 and TRBJ2-2; D might be TRBD1 (6 bases). The V gene lost 2 bases and the J gene lost 9 bases, with 13 bases spanning the gap. The CDR3 is 14 amino acids. Germline CDR1 SGHAT, CDR2 FQNNGV. The CDR3 coding sequence is TGTGCCAGCAGCTTAAGTCTGGGGGCCCGGGAGCTGTTTTTT. Protein product: CASSLSLGARELFF. The whole variable domain, filled in from reference TRBV11-2 and TRBJ2-2, reads EAGVAQSPRYKIIEKRQSVAFWCNPISGHATLYWYQQILGQGPKLLIQFQNNGVVDDSQLPKDRFSAERLKGVDSTLKIQPAKLEDSAVYLCASSLSLGARELFFGEGSRLTVL.

In DNA form, the CDR3 reads TGTGCCAGCAGCGTAGGCCCCAGGACCGCTGGAAACACCATATATTTT. Its translation: CASSVGPRTAGNTIYF. The V call is TRBV9, the J call TRBJ1-3, with D unclear. CDR3 length: 16 residues. Looked up from germline, CDR1 is SGDLS and CDR2 is YYNGEE. V lost 0 bases, J lost 2 bases, and 12 bases lay in between.